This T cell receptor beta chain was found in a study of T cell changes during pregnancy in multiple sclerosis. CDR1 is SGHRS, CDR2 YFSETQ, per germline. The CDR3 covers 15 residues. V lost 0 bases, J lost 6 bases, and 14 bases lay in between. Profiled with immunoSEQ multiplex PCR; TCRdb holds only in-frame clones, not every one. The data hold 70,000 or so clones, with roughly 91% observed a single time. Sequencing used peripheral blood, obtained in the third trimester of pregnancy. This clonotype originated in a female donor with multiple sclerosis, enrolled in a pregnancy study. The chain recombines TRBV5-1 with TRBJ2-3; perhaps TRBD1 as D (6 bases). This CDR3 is CASSLGGGPGDTQYF. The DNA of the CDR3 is TGCGCCAGCAGCTTGGGTGGGGGCCCTGGCGATACGCAGTATTTT.